Below are 27 T cell receptor beta chains sequenced from a single sample in a study of blood T cells in healthy people across ages. For the second PCR, which ran for roughly 7 to 11 cycles, a sample-barcoded 5' primer and a J-beta primer mix were used. TCRdb independently ran MiXCR on the 5' RACE reads; one entry per CDR3 protein. The sample contains approximately 800,000 distinct CDR3 sequences, about 46% of which appear only once. Source material: blood. The receptor set was obtained from a man older than 75 in good health.

The table lists this clonotype with a few counts. J is TRBJ2-1 and V is TRBV4-1; tentatively, D is TRBD2 (7 bases). V gave up 0 bases and J gave up 7 bases, with 19 bases separating them. Germline-derived CDR1 and CDR2 are MGHRA and YSYEKL. The CDR3 spans 17 residues. The DNA of the CDR3 is TGCGCCAGCAGCCAAGAAGGGGGACGACTAGCTGAAAATGAGCAGTTCTTC. It specifies CASSQEGGRLAENEQFF.

This clonotype has more than one count but fewer than ten. This chain uses TRBV12-3 or TRBV12-4 with TRBJ2-7, with D possibly matching TRBD1 (6 bases). The CDR3 runs 11 residues. V was trimmed by 5 bases and J by 4 bases, leaving 6 bases between them. The CDR3: CASSGQYEQYF. As DNA, the CDR3 is TGTGCCAGCAGTGGACAGTACGAGCAGTACTTC.

This clonotype was observed a handful of times. The chain links TRBV6-2 or TRBV6-3 to TRBJ2-2; unclear D gene. Deletions cut 6 bases from V and 7 bases from J, with 9 bases between. CDR3 size: 12 residues. Germline V gene lookup returns CDR1 MNHEY and CDR2 SVGEGT. The CDR3: CASRSPGGELFF. The CDR3 coding sequence is TGTGCCAGCAGATCACCCGGCGGGGAGCTGTTTTTT.

This clonotype came up a few times. V gene TRBV7-9 combines with J gene TRBJ2-1; 9 bases line up with TRBD2. The DNA end is more similar to TRBJ2-7, so the J call may be wrong. CDR3 length equals 17 residues. CDR1 and CDR2 (germline): SEHNR, FQNEAQ (reference sequence). The CDR3 sequence: CASSKRGLAGSYNEQYF. In DNA, the CDR3 is TGTGCCAGCAGCAAGCGGGGACTAGCAGGCTCCTACAATGAGCAGTACTTC.

This clonotype was seen at least ten times. This may stem from a read error, because a much larger clone lies one nucleotide away. The chain links TRBV12-3 or TRBV12-4 to TRBJ2-7, with unresolved D. CDR3 size: 14 residues. V lost 5 bases, J lost 3 bases, and 14 bases lay in between. Here the CDR3 reads CASSVVVTNYEQYF. The CDR3 nucleotides are TGTGCCAGCAGTGTAGTAGTGACGAACTACGAGCAGTACTTC.

This clonotype was picked up a small number of times. The rearrangement uses TRBV5-1 and TRBJ2-1, with TRBD2 matching over 8 bases. CDR1 is SGHRS, CDR2 YFSETQ, per germline. This CDR3 is 20 amino acids long. Trimming took 0 bases from V and 5 from J; bases not matched to a gene: 19. The CDR3 spells CASSLAGTSGTVPTNNEQFF. The CDR3 nucleotides are TGCGCCAGCAGCTTGGCGGGTACTAGCGGAACCGTTCCAACAAACAATGAGCAGTTCTTC.

The J gene is TRBJ2-1, the V gene TRBV13; D is possibly TRBD2 (5 bases). Germline lookup yields CDR1 PRHDT and CDR2 FYEKMQ (reference sequence). Trimming took 1 base from V and 13 from J, leaving 20 bases between them. The length of the CDR3 is 15 residues. The CDR3 sequence: CASSLAELDWETQFF. CDR3 DNA sequence: TGTGCCAGCAGCTTAGCCGAACTAGATTGGGAGACCCAGTTCTTC.

The chain carries TRBV6-1 and TRBJ2-1; D may be TRBD2 (6 bases). The CDR3 spans 13 residues. Germline V gene lookup returns CDR1 MNHNS and CDR2 SASEGT. The V end was cut by 7 bases, the J end by 5 bases, with 12 bases between. CDR3 sequence (DNA): TGTGCCAGCATGGAGGGCCTAAACAATGAGCAGTTCTTC. It encodes CASMEGLNNEQFF.

The rearrangement joins TRBV28 to TRBJ1-5, with D possibly being TRBD1 (5 bases). Germline assignment: CDR1 MDHEN and CDR2 SYDVKM. This CDR3 is 20 amino acids long. V was pared by 6 bases and J by 7 bases, with 34 bases between. The CDR3 here is CASSHLNLGRIQGRLQPQHF. CDR3 coding DNA: TGTGCCAGCAGCCACCTTAATCTAGGCAGGATCCAGGGTCGATTACAGCCCCAGCATTTT.

This clonotype was found a few times. The gene calls are TRBV2 and TRBJ1-5, with unresolved D. V was shortened by 3 bases and J by 0 bases, with 9 bases between the two germline ends. Looked up from germline, CDR1 is SNHLY and CDR2 is FYNNEI. The length of the CDR3 is 15 residues. CDR3: CASSDVNYSNQPQHF. The CDR3 DNA is TGTGCCAGCAGTGACGTGAATTATAGCAATCAGCCCCAGCATTTT.

V gene TRBV10-3 combines with J gene TRBJ2-1; TRBD2 matches 12 bases. From germline, CDR1 is ENHRY and CDR2 SYGVKD. Germline trimming cut 6 bases from V and 7 bases from J; bases unmatched to any gene: 7. The CDR3 contains 15 residues. The CDR3 DNA reads as TGTGCCATCAGCAAGACTAGCGGGAGCTTGAATGAGCAGTTCTTC. It specifies CAISKTSGSLNEQFF.

This clonotype showed up just a few times. J is TRBJ2-5 and V is TRBV7-2; 8 bases fit TRBD2. Looked up from germline, CDR1 is SGHTA and CDR2 is FQGNSA. The V and J ends lost 5 bases and 11 bases, in that order; junction bases with no gene match: 16. The CDR3 has 15 residues. CDR3 loop: CASSGSGVGHNEQYF. DNA for the CDR3: TGTGCCAGCAGCGGTAGCGGGGTGGGGCACAATGAGCAGTACTTC.

The chain joins TRBV7-2 to TRBJ2-1; 11 bases match TRBD2. The CDR3 sequence is 18 residues long. Germline trimming cut 4 bases from V and 8 bases from J; bases unmatched to any gene: 16. Per the germline V gene, CDR1 is SGHTA and CDR2 is FQGNSA. The CDR3 is CASSSPLMVAGGGDEQFF. In nucleotides, the CDR3 is TGTGCCAGCAGCTCCCCCTTAATGGTAGCGGGAGGGGGGGATGAGCAGTTCTTC.

The chain couples TRBV12-3 or TRBV12-4 to TRBJ1-5, with TRBD1 matching over 10 bases. V lost 3 bases to trimming and J lost 4 bases; unmatched junction nucleotides: 6. The CDR3 runs 16 residues. This CDR3 is CASSLGQGLGNQPQHF. The DNA for the CDR3 is TGTGCCAGCAGTTTGGGACAGGGGCTGGGGAATCAGCCCCAGCATTTT.

This clonotype was seen many times. The V and J genes are TRBV10-3 and TRBJ2-5, with D possibly TRBD1 on 6 matching bases. The germline V gene has CDR1 ENHRY and CDR2 SYGVKD. The ends were cut back, 7 bases at V and 3 bases at J, with 12 bases in the middle. The CDR3 is made up of 13 amino acids. CDR3 sequence (DNA): TGTGCCATCAACACAGGGCGGGAAGAGACCCAGTACTTC. Translated: CAINTGREETQYF.

This clonotype occurred a few times. V is TRBV5-1 and J is TRBJ2-1, with 10 bases aligning to TRBD2. With the DNA end fitting TRBJ2-7 better, the J assignment may be wrong. This CDR3 comprises 16 residues. Germline assignment: CDR1 SGHRS and CDR2 YFSETQ. CDR3 in amino acids: CASSSELAGSYNEQYF. CDR3 in DNA: TGCGCCAGCAGCTCGGAACTAGCGGGATCCTACAATGAGCAGTACTTC.

The chain is built from TRBV7-6 and TRBJ2-3; 9 nucleotides align to TRBD1. CDR3 length equals 17 residues. CDR1 is SGHVS and CDR2 is FNYEAQ in the germline V gene. Trimming cost V 5 bases and J 2 bases; bases outside gene matches: 11. The CDR3 loop is CASSPRPGQGNTDTQYF. As DNA, the CDR3 is TGTGCCAGCAGCCCGAGACCGGGACAGGGAAACACAGATACGCAGTATTTT.

Concerning this clonotype itself: The germline gene is not matched at one end of the junction; a read error may be the cause. This chain links TRBV27 with TRBJ2-7; D assignment may be TRBD1 or TRBD2 (5 bases each). The CDR3 runs 15 residues. Germline V lookup: CDR1 MNHEY, CDR2 SMNVEV (reference sequence). CDR3 nucleotide sequence: TGTGCCAGCAGTCTAAGGGCCCGTCTGGGGGAGACCCAGTGCTTC. Amino acid sequence: CASSLRARLGETQCF.

This clonotype came up a few times. The chain employs TRBV5-1 and TRBJ2-3; 11 bases are a match to TRBD2. Germline V gene data show CDR1 as SGHRS and CDR2 as YFSETQ. The CDR3 extends over 16 amino acids. Trimming at V came to 3 bases and at J to 2 bases, leaving 5 bases not matched to a gene. Here the CDR3 DNA reads TGCGCCAGCAGCTCGGGACTAGCGGAGTTCACAGATACGCAGTATTTT. As protein: CASSSGLAEFTDTQYF. Full variable domain (remainder filled in from reference TRBV5-1 and TRBJ2-3): KAGVTQTPRYLIKTRGQQVTLSCSPISGHRSVSWYQQTPGQGLQFLFEYFSETQRNKGNFPGRFSGRQFSNSRSEMNVSTLELGDSALYLCASSSGLAEFTDTQYFGPGTRLTVL.

This clonotype was seen a single time. The V call is TRBV5-1, the J call TRBJ2-1; TRBD2 agrees at 8 bases. CDR3 size: 13 residues. With 4 bases clipped from V and 11 bases from J, the junction kept 8 bases outside the gene matches. Germline V gene lookup returns CDR1 SGHRS and CDR2 YFSETQ. The CDR3 spells CASSTGTRGKQFF. The CDR3 DNA follows: TGCGCCAGCAGCACCGGGACTAGGGGTAAGCAGTTCTTC.

This clonotype occurred a few times. V gene TRBV12-3 or TRBV12-4 combines with J gene TRBJ2-6; 8 bases fit TRBD1. V shed 5 bases, J shed 2 bases, and the junction held 8 bases outside the gene matches. The CDR3 totals 17 residues. CDR3 in DNA: TGTGCCAGCAGTCCAGGACAGGGAAGGACTGGGGCCAACGTCCTGACTTTC. Protein sequence: CASSPGQGRTGANVLTF.

V is TRBV5-6 and J is TRBJ2-3, with D possibly called TRBD1 or TRBD2 (5 bases each). Germline values: CDR1 SGHDT, CDR2 YYEEEE. The CDR3 has 15 residues. The V end was cut by 4 bases, the J end by 0 bases, with 12 bases between. The DNA of the CDR3 is TGTGCCAGCAGCCTCCAACGGGACAGCACAGATACGCAGTATTTT. It codes for CASSLQRDSTDTQYF.

The genes are TRBV29-1 and TRBJ2-7, with TRBD1 matching over 12 bases. This CDR3 has 16 amino acids. V dropped 5 bases and J dropped 1; count of bases not matched to a gene: 9. In germline, CDR1 is SQVTM, CDR2 ANQGSEA. The CDR3: CSVSGTGGEGSYEQYF. The CDR3 DNA follows: TGCAGCGTTTCCGGGACAGGGGGCGAGGGGTCCTACGAGCAGTACTTC.

The chain uses TRBV12-3 or TRBV12-4 and TRBJ2-1, with TRBD1 as a possible D gene (6 bases). Trimming pared 5 bases from V and 10 bases from J, leaving 24 bases between. CDR3 size: 16 residues. CDR3 coding DNA: TGTGCCAGCAGTCCCTCCGCGGGCATTGCAGGGGAAGAGCAGTTCTTC. Protein sequence: CASSPSAGIAGEEQFF.

The chain recombines TRBV9 with TRBJ2-7; D may be TRBD2 (5 bases). CDR1 SGDLS and CDR2 YYNGEE come from the germline V gene. The CDR3 is 15 residues long. V was pared by 3 bases and J by 7 bases, with 20 bases between. For the CDR3, the DNA is TGTGCCAGCAGCGGACCGGGCGGGTCCTACAATGAGCAGTACTTC. Protein product: CASSGPGGSYNEQYF.

V gene TRBV6-1 combines with J gene TRBJ2-7; D call uncertain. Germline CDR1 MNHNS, CDR2 SASEGT. The V and J ends lost 2 bases and 0 bases respectively, with 11 bases between them. The CDR3 covers 15 residues. The CDR3 nucleotides are TGTGCCAGCAGTGAACCGCGGTCCTGCTCCTACGAGCAGTACTTC. Its translation: CASSEPRSCSYEQYF.

V gene TRBV27 combines with J gene TRBJ1-2; D gene unclear. The CDR3 spans 15 residues. Germline CDR1 is MNHEY and CDR2 is SMNVEV (reference sequence). The V end lost 5 bases, the J end lost 7 bases, and 20 bases lay between the germline ends. Here the CDR3 DNA reads TGTGCCAGCAGTCTCCCCATGGGCCGCGTGGGTGGCTACACCTTC. Translating it yields CASSLPMGRVGGYTF.